The 6 T cell receptor beta chains presented below share a single source sample, sequenced in a study of T cell changes during pregnancy in multiple sclerosis. This table comes from immunoSEQ multiplex PCR, and its TCRdb copy is limited to in-frame clones, with some not included. The sample carries about 41,000 clones, 85% to 95% recorded once. The specimen comprised CD8+ T cells from peripheral blood mononuclear cells, sampled in the third trimester of pregnancy. The source of these receptors is a female donor with multiple sclerosis, enrolled in a pregnancy study.

The chain recombines TRBV19 with TRBJ2-7; 8 nucleotides agree with TRBD1. The length of the CDR3 is 15 residues. The germline CDR1 and CDR2 sequences are LNHDA and SQIVND (reference sequence). V dropped 2 bases and J dropped 4; count of bases not matched to a gene: 7. CDR3 sequence: CASSIHLTGVYEQYF. Here the CDR3 DNA reads TGTGCCAGTAGTATACATTTGACAGGGGTATACGAGCAGTACTTC. Using reference TRBV19 and TRBJ2-7 for the parts outside the CDR3, the full variable domain is DGGITQSPKYLFRKEGQNVTLSCEQNLNHDAMYWYRQDPGQGLRLIYYSQIVNDFQKGDIAEGYSVSREKKESFPLTVTSAQKNPTAFYLCASSIHLTGVYEQYFGPGTRLTVT.

This chain links TRBV27 with TRBJ2-7; TRBD2 matches 10 bases. V dropped 2 bases and J dropped 3; count of bases not matched to a gene: 7. The CDR3 contains 16 residues. Germline CDR1 is MNHEY and CDR2 is SMNVEV (reference sequence). DNA for the CDR3: TGTGCCAGCAGTTTAGGCTTGGCTAGCGGGGGCTACGAGCAGTACTTC. Translating gives CASSLGLASGGYEQYF.

This clone was detected a few times. V is TRBV29-1 and J is TRBJ2-2; D is possibly TRBD2 (6 bases). This CDR3 region has 15 residues. Germline CDR1 reads SQVTM; CDR2 reads ANQGSEA. V lost 3 bases, J lost 5 bases, and 16 bases lay in between. CDR3 DNA sequence: TGCAGCGTTGACGGAGGGCTGGGGGTGACCGGGGAGCTGTTTTTT. Its translation is CSVDGGLGVTGELFF.

The chain uses TRBV5-8 and TRBJ2-3; 10 nucleotides align to TRBD1. After removal of 5 bases from V and 0 bases from J, the junction contained 9 bases not matched to a gene. The CDR3 length is 17 residues. CDR1 and CDR2 from the germline V gene are SGHTS and YDEGEE. The CDR3 sequence is CASRQDGGQGSTDTQYF. CDR3 DNA sequence: TGTGCCAGCAGACAAGATGGGGGACAGGGGAGCACAGATACGCAGTATTTT.

This clone was detected once. This rearrangement joins TRBV30 to TRBJ2-7, with D tentatively TRBD1 (5 bases). The length of the CDR3 is 13 residues. The V gene lost 0 bases and the J gene lost 7 bases, with 13 bases spanning the gap. Germline CDR1 is GTSNPN and CDR2 is SVGIG (reference sequence). CDR3 protein: CAWSVQAKWEQYF. CDR3 in DNA: TGTGCCTGGAGTGTACAGGCCAAGTGGGAGCAGTACTTC.

V gene TRBV7-3 combines with J gene TRBJ2-3; a possible D gene is TRBD2 (5 bases). Germline V gives CDR1 SGHTA, CDR2 FQGTGA. The ends were cut back, 5 bases at V and 4 bases at J, with 13 bases in the middle. This CDR3 has 14 amino acids. CDR3 in DNA: TGTGCCAGCAGCCCAGATGGGAGAGCAGATACGCAGTATTTT. This sequence encodes CASSPDGRADTQYF.